This entry is about one T cell receptor beta chain. The sample holds a few counts of this clonotype. Its antigen has not been determined. No much larger clone is present one base from it, and per-base qualities are unavailable. Per the publication, the treatment or condition label means: live attenuated yellow fever vaccine strain. PBMCs were isolated from peripheral blood using a standard Ficoll-Paque protocol. Dynabeads CD4 and CD8 positive selection kits were used to isolate the CD4 and CD8 T-cell fractions. TriZol was used to extract RNA from bulk PBMCs, CD4 and CD8 fractions, and dextramer-positive and dextramer-negative fractions. The entry originates in a study of T cells after yellow fever vaccination (dated by TCRdb to about 2019). About the full investigation: Libraries from fractions with low cell numbers were prepared with the SMART-Seq v4 Ultra Low Input RNA kit. To follow T-cell clones before and after both primary and booster YFV17D yellow fever vaccination, bulk TCR alpha and beta repertoires underwent longitudinal sequencing. Two healthy male donors, one aged 18 to 30 and one aged 30 to 40 years, were included in the cohort. Bulk PBMC replicates and cell subsets were isolated from blood drawn at multiple timepoints before and after both primary and secondary immunization.

The CDR3 covers 13 residues, taking in both the cysteine and the phenylalanine. Only CDR3 DNA is held: 39 bases, read in frame from base 1. The germline V gene provides CDR1 SNHLY and CDR2 FYNNEI. V is pared back by 7 bases and J by 1 base, with 11 bases lying between the germline termini. The study at large found these results: The secondary T-cell response was weaker than the primary response but faster, peaking on day 5 instead of day 15. Computational filtering was required because FACS-sorted repertoires could contain abundant contaminating clonotypes from the bulk population. A small share of clonotypes was detected in both CD4 and CD8 compartments, with the overlap likely arising from convergent recombination. Most clones expanded after primary vaccination were re-detected after the booster (just under 97% of CD4 and about 88% of CD8), suggesting broad memory maintenance. Because only a couple of donors were included in the study, the extent to which the findings can be generalized is limited.

TCRdb records Illumina NovaSeq 6000 as the sequencer. TCR cDNA was synthesized by 5'RACE template switching, through which a universal primer site and unique molecular identifiers were introduced. Priming of cDNA synthesis was performed from both the TCR alpha and TCR beta constant segments. Two PCR steps were used to amplify libraries, with sample barcodes and sequencing adapters being added in the second step. Sequencing of the libraries was done on either Illumina HiSeq 2500 (2x100 bp) or NovaSeq (2x150 bp). The authors processed their data as follows. Demultiplexing of reads and collapsing into UMI consensus sequences were performed with MIGEC, and V(D)J alignment was carried out with MiXCR. Using edgeR on replicate PBMC samples, clonotypes were called vaccine-responding if FDR was below 0.01 and the log2 fold change was above 5 up to day 15. CD4 or CD8 identity was assigned to each bulk clonotype according to whether the clonotype was present at higher abundance in the sequenced CD4 repertoire or the sequenced CD8 repertoire. In-frame beta chains were kept once TCRdb had trimmed the public reads at Q25 with fastp and called clones with MiXCR. Rows with a matching CDR3 protein are joined into one entry that keeps the most common DNA and genes. These V and J calls derive from TCRdb rather than the authors' analysis. This sample comprises 340,000 or so distinct CDR3 sequences, around 13% of them detected only once. Of the sample, roughly 3.1% is held by the ten largest clones.

The source is a man between 18 and 35 years old who received the YFV17D yellow fever vaccine. The rearrangement combines TRBV2 with TRBJ2-7, with the D call tentatively TRBD1 or TRBD2, each fitting 5 bases. The specimen comprised CD4+ T cells sorted from PBMCs, sampled 15 days after the yellow fever booster vaccination. The DNA sequence is TGTGCCAGCAAGGGACCTAATTCCTACGAGCAGTACTTC. This codes for CASKGPNSYEQYF.